Each of the 30 T cell receptor beta chains below was sequenced from the same sample in a study of monozygotic twins with inflammatory bowel disease. TCRdb reprocessed the 5' RACE reads and keeps a single row for each CDR3 protein, giving no DNA. Its table records a few hundred thousand distinct CDR3 sequences. Input material: blood. Receptors originate from a human donor with ulcerative colitis or Crohn's disease, or a healthy co-twin of an affected twin (not recorded which).

The rearrangement joins TRBV19 to TRBJ2-7; there is no DNA to check the TCRdb D call of TRBD2. The CDR3 loop spans 18 amino acids. The germline CDR1 and CDR2 sequences are LNHDA and SQIVND (reference sequence). The CDR3 sequence: CASSVWTSGRSGLYEQYF.

V gene TRBV7-2 combines with J gene TRBJ2-1; the D call of TRBD2 rests on TCRdb alone, since no DNA is present to check it. From germline, CDR1 is SGHTA and CDR2 FQGNSA. The CDR3 has 16 amino acids. The CDR3 loop is CASGISGLAGGSEQFF.

The V call is TRBV5-4, the J call TRBJ2-5; as DNA is missing, the TRBD2 call by TCRdb cannot be tested. Germline V CDR1 and CDR2: SGHNT, YYREEE (reference sequence). The CDR3 extends over 16 amino acids. This CDR3 reads CASSSPTSGGGETQYF.

The V call is TRBV7-9, the J call TRBJ2-2; with no DNA, the TCRdb D assignment of TRBD1 cannot be verified. The CDR3 spans 14 residues. Germline V gene lookup returns CDR1 SEHNR and CDR2 FQNEAQ (reference sequence). CDR3 sequence: CASLSGSNTGELFF.

This chain links TRBV30 with TRBJ1-5; TCRdb indicates TRBD1, and absent DNA this call remains unverified. This CDR3 has 15 residues. Germline CDR1 GTSNPN, CDR2 SVGIG (reference sequence). The CDR3 sequence is CAWSPPGTGNQPQHF. Based on the CDR3 plus reference TRBV30 and TRBJ1-5, the full variable domain is SQTIHQWPATLVQPVGSPLSLECTVEGTSNPNLYWYRQAAGRGLQLLFYSVGIGQISSEVPQNLSASRPQDRQFILSSKKLLLSDSGFYLCAWSPPGTGNQPQHFGDGTRLSIL.

The V and J genes are TRBV5-1 and TRBJ2-7; TCRdb gives TRBD2 as the D gene, but with no DNA this cannot be confirmed. The CDR3 has 20 amino acids. Germline CDR1 and CDR2: SGHRS and YFSETQ. The CDR3 protein is CASSLEPGLAGVSRSYEQYF.

This rearrangement joins TRBV2 to TRBJ2-5; without DNA, the TCRdb call of TRBD2 cannot be checked. The CDR3 spans 16 residues. In germline, CDR1 is SNHLY, CDR2 FYNNEI. Here the CDR3 reads CASWTSGRVIQETQYF.

The rearrangement links TRBV19 to TRBJ2-2; TCRdb lists TRBD2, though no DNA is available to test this call. In germline, CDR1 is LNHDA, CDR2 SQIVND (reference sequence). This CDR3 is built from 17 residues. The chain's CDR3 is CASRSTSSGRRAGELFF.

The chain's CDR3 is CASSLGMVWGYGYTF. V is TRBV5-5 and J is TRBJ1-2. The CDR3 has 15 amino acids. Germline assignment: CDR1 SGHKS and CDR2 YYEKEE (reference sequence).

The rearrangement uses TRBV3-1 and TRBJ2-1; TCRdb indicates TRBD2, and absent DNA this call remains unverified. In germline, CDR1 is LGHDT, CDR2 YNNKEL (reference sequence). The CDR3 runs to 14 residues. CDR3 in amino acids: CASSQEGGGPREFF.

The rearrangement joins TRBV5-1 to TRBJ1-1; no DNA is available, so the TRBD1 call from TCRdb remains unchecked. CDR1 is SGHRS, CDR2 YFSETQ, per germline. CDR3 length: 14 residues. CDR3 protein: CASSLALTGGAAFF.

The V and J genes are TRBV5-8 and TRBJ1-5. The CDR3 contains 15 residues. Germline V CDR1 and CDR2: SGHTS, YDEGEE. CDR3 sequence: CASSLMGLSNQPQHF.

The V and J genes are TRBV7-2 and TRBJ2-1. Germline V gene lookup returns CDR1 SGHTA and CDR2 FQGNSA. There are 13 residues in the CDR3. The CDR3: CASSLTWQDGQFF.

This chain uses TRBV30 with TRBJ2-7; no DNA is available, so the TRBD2 call from TCRdb remains unchecked. Germline V gene data show CDR1 as GTSNPN and CDR2 as SVGIG (reference sequence). The CDR3 consists of 13 residues. The CDR3 region is CAWRASGSYEQYF.

This chain uses TRBV20-1 with TRBJ1-5; the TCRdb D gene call, TRBD1, has no DNA to confirm it. Per germline, CDR1 DFQATT and CDR2 SNEGSKA (reference sequence). The CDR3 is 12 residues long. This CDR3 is CSASKGLQPQHF.

The chain joins TRBV15 to TRBJ2-7. Germline CDR1 is LNHNV and CDR2 is YYDKDF (reference sequence). CDR3 length equals 15 residues. This CDR3 reads CATSIGSAANYEQYF.

This chain joins TRBV15 and TRBJ1-4; absent DNA, TCRdb's TRBD1 call cannot be checked. Germline CDR1 reads LNHNV; CDR2 reads YYDKDF (reference sequence). This CDR3 has 17 amino acids. CDR3: CATSRDLVTGGNEKLFF.

The chain uses TRBV10-2 and TRBJ2-5; no DNA is available, so the TRBD2 call from TCRdb remains unchecked. The V gene's germline CDR1 is WSHSY and CDR2 SAAADI. The CDR3 is 16 amino acids. CDR3 residues: CASSESTGTHEETQYF.

The chain carries TRBV10-3 and TRBJ1-1. The CDR3 loop spans 15 amino acids. The V gene's germline CDR1 is ENHRY and CDR2 SYGVKD. CDR3: CAIRGQLNMNTEAFF.

The V gene is TRBV28, the J gene TRBJ2-7; TCRdb's D call of TRBD2 is untestable without DNA. CDR1 and CDR2 from the germline V gene are MDHEN and SYDVKM. The CDR3 has 16 amino acids. This chain's CDR3 is CASSSPGPTGSGEQYF.

This CDR3 reads CSAPGDRTYEQYF. This chain links TRBV20-1 with TRBJ2-7; TCRdb returns TRBD1, unconfirmable since there is no DNA. Germline loops: CDR1 DFQATT, CDR2 SNEGSKA (reference sequence). This CDR3 comprises 13 residues.

The V call is TRBV20-1, the J call TRBJ2-7; the TCRdb call, TRBD2, lacks DNA for checking. This CDR3 is built from 15 residues. The V gene's germline CDR1 is DFQATT and CDR2 SNEGSKA (reference sequence). Here the CDR3 reads CSARDQRDWTYEQYF.

The chain has TRBV6-6 and TRBJ1-1; TCRdb's assignment of TRBD1 cannot be checked, as there is no DNA. The CDR3 sequence is 13 residues long. Per the germline V gene, CDR1 is MNHNY and CDR2 is SVGAGI (reference sequence). The chain's CDR3 is CASKPTGDTEAFF.

The chain links TRBV4-1 to TRBJ1-1. This CDR3 comprises 15 residues. The germline V gene has CDR1 MGHRA and CDR2 YSYEKL. CDR3: CASSALDRVNTEAFF.

This chain links TRBV20-1 with TRBJ1-6. Germline loops: CDR1 DFQATT, CDR2 SNEGSKA (reference sequence). The CDR3 is 17 residues long. This chain's CDR3 is CSARANGFSSYNSPLHF.

The chain combines TRBV4-2 with TRBJ2-1; TCRdb's D call of TRBD1 is untestable without DNA. This CDR3 is 17 amino acids long. Germline CDR1 and CDR2: LGHNA and YNFKEQ. CDR3 in amino acids: CASSQESDGRGYNEQFF.

The rearrangement joins TRBV27 to TRBJ1-2; the D call of TRBD1 rests on TCRdb alone, since no DNA is present to check it. Germline V CDR1 and CDR2: MNHEY, SMNVEV (reference sequence). The CDR3 covers 16 residues. CDR3 sequence reads: CASRLSYREWNYGYTF.

This sequence joins TRBV30 and TRBJ2-7; TCRdb's D call, TRBD2, is unchecked because there is no DNA. The CDR3 covers 13 residues. Germline CDR1 reads GTSNPN; CDR2 reads SVGIG (reference sequence). Here the CDR3 reads CAWNSGGSYEQYF.

The chain joins TRBV6-5 to TRBJ2-5; the TRBD2 assignment by TCRdb is unverifiable without DNA. CDR1 is MNHEY and CDR2 is SVGAGI in the germline V gene. This CDR3 region has 19 residues. CDR3 region: CASSFRDRIHSGRAETQYF.

The rearrangement links TRBV6-5 to TRBJ2-2; TCRdb returns TRBD1, unconfirmable since there is no DNA. Germline CDR1 and CDR2: MNHEY and SVGAGI. This CDR3 has 13 amino acids. The CDR3 is CASSQDRGRELFF.